Listed here are 16 T cell receptor beta chains from one sample, sequenced in a study of T cells in Graves' hyperthyroidism and ophthalmopathy. Regions amplified from RNA transcripts were the TCR beta CDR3 regions. HTBI primers were the set used in a first-round RT-PCR of the TCR CDR3. TCRdb passed the multiplex PCR reads through MiXCR, listing each CDR3 protein once. Here the sample spans about 680,000 distinct CDR3 sequences, 35% being singletons. Specimen: blood. The receptors shown here come from a woman aged 40-49 years with Graves' hyperthyroidism.

This clonotype was found many times. The chain has TRBV4-1 and TRBJ1-1; no reliable D call. Germline V gives CDR1 MGHRA, CDR2 YSYEKL. V lost 3 bases and J 5 bases, leaving 13 bases between the germline ends. This CDR3 comprises 14 residues. The CDR3 region has the DNA TGCGCCAGCAGCCAGATCCGAGATGGGACTGAAGCTTTCTTT. Its protein is CASSQIRDGTEAFF.

This clonotype was seen more than once but under ten times. The V gene is TRBV5-1, the J gene TRBJ2-7; D is unclear. Deletions cut 0 bases from V and 3 bases from J, with 10 bases between. The germline gives CDR1 SGHRS, CDR2 YFSETQ. The CDR3 is made up of 14 amino acids. As DNA, the CDR3 is TGCGCCAGCAGCTTGGGGGCAGCCCACTACGAGCAGTACTTC. Translated, it gives CASSLGAAHYEQYF. Full variable domain (outside the CDR3, taken from reference TRBV5-1 and TRBJ2-7): KAGVTQTPRYLIKTRGQQVTLSCSPISGHRSVSWYQQTPGQGLQFLFEYFSETQRNKGNFPGRFSGRQFSNSRSEMNVSTLELGDSALYLCASSLGAAHYEQYFGPGTRLTVT.

This clonotype was seen a handful of times. This chain uses TRBV7-9 with TRBJ1-1, with D uncertain. This CDR3 has 14 residues. Germline CDR1 SEHNR, CDR2 FQNEAQ (reference sequence). Trimming took 1 base from V and 10 from J, leaving 16 bases between them. The CDR3 region has the DNA TGTGCCAGCAGCTTAGATGTAGGCCGGGAGGGAGCTTTCTTT. Encoded protein: CASSLDVGREGAFF. Full variable domain (missing parts from reference TRBV7-9 and TRBJ1-1): DTGVSQNPRHKITKRGQNVTFRCDPISEHNRLYWYRQTLGQGPEFLTYFQNEAQLEKSRLLSDRFSAERPKGSFSTLEIQRTEQGDSAMYLCASSLDVGREGAFFGQGTRLTVV.

As concerns this clonotype: A much larger clone lies one base from this, so it may be a read error. Here the CDR3 omits its conserved ending phenylalanine or tryptophan, so a read error is the likely source. The chain employs TRBV10-3 and TRBJ1-1; D is unclear. CDR1 and CDR2 from the germline V gene are ENHRY and SYGVKD. The germline V and J ends were trimmed by 9 bases and 1 base, with 9 bases remaining between them. CDR3 size: 12 residues. In DNA form, the CDR3 reads TGTGCCATAAGGACGGGGAACACTGAAGCTTTCCTT. Its protein is CAIRTGNTEAFL.

The chain couples TRBV6-1 to TRBJ2-7; 9 bases line up with TRBD2. Germline V gives CDR1 MNHNS, CDR2 SASEGT. J was trimmed by 5 bases and V by 7 bases; bases with no gene match: 12. CDR3 length equals 15 residues. This CDR3 reads CASMRERGATHEQYF. CDR3 sequence (DNA): TGTGCCAGCATGAGGGAGCGGGGGGCAACCCACGAGCAGTACTTC.

This sequence joins TRBV7-9 and TRBJ1-2; D gene uncertain. This CDR3 has 12 amino acids. Trimming took off 4 bases at V and 6 bases at J, with 9 bases between the two ends. CDR1 is SEHNR and CDR2 is FQNEAQ in the germline V gene (reference sequence). The CDR3 sequence is CASSSKGNGYTF. The CDR3 DNA sequence: TGTGCCAGCAGCTCGAAGGGAAATGGCTACACCTTC.

The V call is TRBV7-3, the J call TRBJ2-7; maybe TRBD1 (6 bases). Between the trimmed V and J ends, which lost 3 bases and 2 bases, there was a span of 17 bases. The germline CDR1 and CDR2 sequences are SGHTA and FQGTGA. The CDR3 contains 16 residues. The CDR3 reads CASSFGPGHRTYEQYF. The CDR3 coding sequence is TGTGCCAGCAGCTTCGGTCCGGGACACCGCACCTACGAGCAGTACTTC.

The table lists this clonotype with many counts. This chain connects TRBV6-6 to TRBJ2-2, with D unclear. This CDR3 is 14 amino acids long. The V gene lost 0 bases and the J gene lost 5 bases, with 7 bases spanning the gap. The germline CDR1 and CDR2 sequences are MNHNY and SVGAGI (reference sequence). Here the CDR3 reads CASSYSARTGELFF. The CDR3 bases are TGTGCCAGCAGTTACTCGGCGCGAACCGGGGAGCTGTTTTTT.

The chain recombines TRBV6-1 with TRBJ2-6; the match to TRBD1 covers 7 bases. J was trimmed by 8 bases and V by 6 bases; bases with no gene match: 4. Per germline, CDR1 MNHNS and CDR2 SASEGT. The CDR3 runs to 13 residues. Here the CDR3 DNA reads TGTGCCAGCAGCGGGACAGACCCCAACGTCCTGACTTTC. Its protein is CASSGTDPNVLTF.

The chain is built from TRBV20-1 and TRBJ1-1; TRBD1 aligns across 9 bases. CDR1 is DFQATT, CDR2 SNEGSKA, per germline (reference sequence). The CDR3 has 17 amino acids. V shed 6 bases, J shed 5 bases, and the junction held 19 bases outside the gene matches. The CDR3, as DNA: TGCAGTGCCCACAGGGGGCGTCTTCCGTTCTACTTTACTGAAGCTTTCTTT. Encoded protein: CSAHRGRLPFYFTEAFF.

This clonotype was observed at least ten times. The chain joins TRBV7-9 to TRBJ2-7, with D maybe TRBD1 (5 bases). With 4 bases removed from V and 3 bases from J, the gap between germline ends came to 13 bases. Germline V CDR1 and CDR2: SEHNR, FQNEAQ (reference sequence). The CDR3 runs 14 residues. CDR3 nucleotides: TGTGCCAGCAGCTCTCAAGGGGCTTTCTACGAGCAGTACTTC. Translating gives CASSSQGAFYEQYF.

The chain recombines TRBV7-2 with TRBJ2-7; D may be TRBD1 or TRBD2 (6 bases each). CDR1 and CDR2 (germline): SGHTA, FQGNSA. The CDR3 is 13 amino acids. Trimming left V 5 bases short and J 6 bases short, with 14 bases between. CDR3 sequence reads: CASSPWGAGEQYF. The CDR3 nucleotides are TGTGCCAGCAGCCCGTGGGGGGCCGGCGAGCAGTACTTC.

The DNA of the CDR3 is TGTGCCAGCACTCCAGGGGGGTACACCGGGGAGCTGTTTTTT. This codes for CASTPGGYTGELFF. The chain couples TRBV10-3 to TRBJ2-2; possible D gene TRBD1, 7 bases. This CDR3 has 14 residues. Germline V gene data show CDR1 as ENHRY and CDR2 as SYGVKD. Deletions cut 10 bases from V and 3 bases from J, with 15 bases between.

This clonotype was counted at least ten times. The rearrangement links TRBV20-1 to TRBJ1-5; D is unclear. Germline CDR1 reads DFQATT; CDR2 reads SNEGSKA (reference sequence). The V gene lost 3 bases and the J gene lost 9 bases, with 12 bases spanning the gap. This CDR3 comprises 12 residues. CDR3 nucleotides: TGCAGTGCTAGCCCCCCAACTTGGCCCCAGCATTTT. It translates to CSASPPTWPQHF.

The chain uses TRBV9 and TRBJ1-5; D perhaps matches TRBD1 (6 bases). V was cut by 3 bases and J by 5 bases, with 12 bases left in between. Germline-derived CDR1 and CDR2 are SGDLS and YYNGEE. The CDR3 spans 14 residues. The DNA of the CDR3 is TGTGCCAGCAGCGCAGGGGATTCCGATCAGCCCCAGCATTTT. It specifies CASSAGDSDQPQHF.

Many counts were recorded for this clonotype. Here the CDR3 DNA reads TGTGCCAGCAGCCTAATGAAGGCTGAAGCTTTCTTT. Its translation is CASSLMKAEAFF. This chain links TRBV7-9 with TRBJ1-1; D gene unclear. The V gene's germline CDR1 is SEHNR and CDR2 FQNEAQ (reference sequence). Trimming pared 5 bases from V and 6 bases from J, leaving 10 bases between. The CDR3 runs 12 residues. The whole variable domain, filled in from reference TRBV7-9 and TRBJ1-1, reads DTGVSQNPRHKITKRGQNVTFRCDPISEHNRLYWYRQTLGQGPEFLTYFQNEAQLEKSRLLSDRFSAERPKGSFSTLEIQRTEQGDSAMYLCASSLMKAEAFFGQGTRLTVV.